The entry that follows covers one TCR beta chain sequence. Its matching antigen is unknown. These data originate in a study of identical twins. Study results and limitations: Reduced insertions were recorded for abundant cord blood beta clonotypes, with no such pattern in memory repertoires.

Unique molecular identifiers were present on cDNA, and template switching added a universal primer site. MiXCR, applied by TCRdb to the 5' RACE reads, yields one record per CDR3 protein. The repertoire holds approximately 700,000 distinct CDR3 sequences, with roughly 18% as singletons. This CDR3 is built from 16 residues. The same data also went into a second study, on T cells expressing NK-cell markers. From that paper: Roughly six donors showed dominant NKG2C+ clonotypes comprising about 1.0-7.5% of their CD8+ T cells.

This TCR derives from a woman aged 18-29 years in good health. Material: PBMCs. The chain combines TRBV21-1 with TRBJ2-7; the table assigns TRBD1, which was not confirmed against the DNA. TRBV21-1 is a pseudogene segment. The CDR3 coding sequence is TGTGCCAGCAGCAACTCATGGGGACAGGGGGTCTACGAGCAGTACTTC. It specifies CASSNSWGQGVYEQYF.